The clone carrying this T cell receptor (beta chain) has ten or more counts. V was shortened by 5 bases and J by 6 bases, with 13 bases between the two germline ends. The CDR3 sequence is 12 residues long. Germline CDR1 is SQVTM and CDR2 is ANQGSEA. The sample is drawn from a study of naive and memory T cell subsets. An equimolar mix of two oligonucleotides served as the beta constant-region primer for TRBC1 and TRBC2. In TCRdb, the UMI-ligation and nested PCR reads were re-called with MiXCR into one record per CDR3 protein. Of approximately 89,000 distinct CDR3 sequences in the sample, roughly 7.3% were seen once.

The J gene is TRBJ1-2, the V gene TRBV29-1; maybe TRBD1 (6 bases). The clonotype was recovered from a human donor in good health. Sequencing was done on a sample of central memory CD4+ T cells from blood. This chain's CDR3 is CSVSGAGDGYTF. The CDR3 DNA is TGCAGCGTTTCGGGGGCTGGGGATGGCTACACCTTC.